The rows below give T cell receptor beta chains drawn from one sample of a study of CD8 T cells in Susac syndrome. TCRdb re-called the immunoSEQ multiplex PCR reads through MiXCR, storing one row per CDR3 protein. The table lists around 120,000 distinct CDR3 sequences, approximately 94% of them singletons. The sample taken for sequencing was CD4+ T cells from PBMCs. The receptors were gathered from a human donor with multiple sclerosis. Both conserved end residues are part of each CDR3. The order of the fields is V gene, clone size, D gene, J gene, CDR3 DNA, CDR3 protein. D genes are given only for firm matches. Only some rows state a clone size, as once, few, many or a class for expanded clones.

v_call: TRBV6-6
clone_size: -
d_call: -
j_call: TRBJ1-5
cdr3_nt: TGTGCCAGCAACGAAAGGCAATTGAATCAGCCCCAGCATTTT
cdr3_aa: CASNERQLNQPQHF

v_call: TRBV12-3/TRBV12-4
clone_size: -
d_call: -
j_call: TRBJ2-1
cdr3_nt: TGTGCCAGCAGTTTAATGAGGGCCCTATCCGGTGATGAGCAGTTCTTC
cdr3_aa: CASSLMRALSGDEQFF

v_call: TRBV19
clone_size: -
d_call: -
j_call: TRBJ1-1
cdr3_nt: TGTGCCAGTAGTTTTTTCGGGACGAGGGGCACTGAAGCTTTCTTT
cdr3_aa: CASSFFGTRGTEAFF

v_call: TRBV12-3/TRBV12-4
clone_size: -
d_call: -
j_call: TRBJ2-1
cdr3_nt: TGTGCCAGCAGTTTATGGTCGGGCGATGAGCAGTTCTTC
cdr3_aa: CASSLWSGDEQFF

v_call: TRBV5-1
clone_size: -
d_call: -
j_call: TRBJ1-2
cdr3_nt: TGCGCCAGCAAATGGGACAACTATGGCTACACCTTC
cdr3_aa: CASKWDNYGYTF

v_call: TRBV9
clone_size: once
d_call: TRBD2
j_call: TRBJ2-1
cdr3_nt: TGTGCCAGCAGCGTAGCGGGAGGGCGGTTAGGGTACAATGAGCAGTTCTTC
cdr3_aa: CASSVAGGRLGYNEQFF

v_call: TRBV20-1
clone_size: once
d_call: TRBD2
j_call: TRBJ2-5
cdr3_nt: TGCAGTGCTAGGGTTGGACTAGCGGAAGAGACCCAGTACTTC
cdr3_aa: CSARVGLAEETQYF

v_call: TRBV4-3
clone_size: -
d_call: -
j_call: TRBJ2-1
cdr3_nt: TGCGCCAGCAGCTTTAGGACAGACAATGAGCAGTTCTTC
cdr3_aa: CASSFRTDNEQFF

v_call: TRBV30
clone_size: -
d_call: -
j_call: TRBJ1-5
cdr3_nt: TGTGCCTGGGGACCAGGTTCTAGCAATCAGCCCCAGCATTTT
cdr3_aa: CAWGPGSSNQPQHF

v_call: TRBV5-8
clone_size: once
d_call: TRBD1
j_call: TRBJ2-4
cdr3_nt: TGTGCCAGCAGCCATGGTATGGGACAGGGGGCTTCGATCAAAAACATTCAGTACTTC
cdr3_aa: CASSHGMGQGASIKNIQYF

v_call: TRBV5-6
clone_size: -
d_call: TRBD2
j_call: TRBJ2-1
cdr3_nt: TGTGCCAGCAGTTTGACTAGCGGGGGCTACAATGAGCAGTTCTTC
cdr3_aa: CASSLTSGGYNEQFF

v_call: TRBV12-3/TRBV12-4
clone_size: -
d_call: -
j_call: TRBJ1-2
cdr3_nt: TGTGCCAGCAGCCTGAGGACAGCCGGAGTTGGCTATGGCTACACCTTC
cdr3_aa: CASSLRTAGVGYGYTF

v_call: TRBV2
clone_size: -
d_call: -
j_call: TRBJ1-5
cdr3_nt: TGTGCCAGCAGTGGGGGGGCAGTGTTAAGCAATCAGCCCCAGCATTTT
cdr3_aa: CASSGGAVLSNQPQHF

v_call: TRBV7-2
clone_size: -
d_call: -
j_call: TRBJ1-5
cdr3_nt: TGTGCCAGCAGCTTCCGGACAGCTACTAGCAATCAGCCCCAGCATTTT
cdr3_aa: CASSFRTATSNQPQHF

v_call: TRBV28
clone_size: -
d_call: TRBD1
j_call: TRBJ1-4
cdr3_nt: TGTGCCAGCAGTTCTCCCGGGACAGGGGGCAGGACTAATGAAAAACTGTTTTTT
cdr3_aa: CASSSPGTGGRTNEKLFF

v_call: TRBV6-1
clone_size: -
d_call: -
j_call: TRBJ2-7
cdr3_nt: TGTGCCAGCAGTGAACCCCCAGGGCCCTACGAGCAGTACTTC
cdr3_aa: CASSEPPGPYEQYF

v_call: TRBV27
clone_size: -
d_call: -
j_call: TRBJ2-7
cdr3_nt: TGTGCCAGCAGGACAGGTCTGGCCTACGAGCAGTACTTC
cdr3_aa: CASRTGLAYEQYF

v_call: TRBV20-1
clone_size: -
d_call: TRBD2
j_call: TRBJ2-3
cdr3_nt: TGCAGTGCTACGTGGGCTAGCGGGACTGGTCGGACAGATACGCAGTATTTT
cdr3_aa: CSATWASGTGRTDTQYF

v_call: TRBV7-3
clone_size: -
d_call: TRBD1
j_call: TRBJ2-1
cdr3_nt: TGTGCCAGCAGCTTCAAGGGGGCCAATGAGCAGTTCTTC
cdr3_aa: CASSFKGANEQFF

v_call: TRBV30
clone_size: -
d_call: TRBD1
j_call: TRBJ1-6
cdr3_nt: TGTGCCTGGACCCGGAGACAGGGACACTCTAGCTCCTATAATTCACCCCTCCACTTT
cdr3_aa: CAWTRRQGHSSSYNSPLHF

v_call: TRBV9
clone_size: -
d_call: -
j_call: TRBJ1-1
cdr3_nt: TGTGCCAGCAGCGTAGGGCCCGCTACAGGGAACACTGAAGCTTTCTTT
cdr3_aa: CASSVGPATGNTEAFF

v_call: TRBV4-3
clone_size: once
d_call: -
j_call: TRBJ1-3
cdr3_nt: TGCGCCAGCAGCCAAGATTTCAGGGCCGTTGGTGGAAACACCATATATTTT
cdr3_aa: CASSQDFRAVGGNTIYF

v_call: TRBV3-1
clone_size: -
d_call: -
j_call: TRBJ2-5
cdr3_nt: TGTGCCAGCAGCCAAGGCCCGTGGGAGACCCAGTACTTC
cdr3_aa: CASSQGPWETQYF

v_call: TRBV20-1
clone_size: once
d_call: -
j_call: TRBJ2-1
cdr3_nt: TGCAGTGCTACCGGACTAGACAGGTCCTACAATGAGCAGTTCTTC
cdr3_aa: CSATGLDRSYNEQFF

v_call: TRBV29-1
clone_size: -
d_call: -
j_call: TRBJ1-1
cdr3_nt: TGCAGCGTTTTGACTATTTGGATGAACACTGAAGCTTTCTTT
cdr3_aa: CSVLTIWMNTEAFF

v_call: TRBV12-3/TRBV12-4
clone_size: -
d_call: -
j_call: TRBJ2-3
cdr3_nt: TGTGCCAGCAGTTTAGGTTCCTGGTTTAACCACACAGATACGCAGTATTTT
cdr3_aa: CASSLGSWFNHTDTQYF

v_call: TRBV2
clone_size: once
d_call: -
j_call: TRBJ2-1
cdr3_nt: TGTGCCAGCGGGGTTGTGGGTGAGCAGTTCTTC
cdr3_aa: CASGVVGEQFF

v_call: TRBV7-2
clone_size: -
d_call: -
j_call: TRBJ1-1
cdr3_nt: TGTGCCAGCAGCTTAGCGCTGGGGGGCCTGACTGAAGCTTTCTTT
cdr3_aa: CASSLALGGLTEAFF

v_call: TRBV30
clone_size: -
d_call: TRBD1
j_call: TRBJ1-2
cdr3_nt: TGTGCCTGGAATAGCGGGACAGTGAGGGGCTACACCTTC
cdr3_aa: CAWNSGTVRGYTF

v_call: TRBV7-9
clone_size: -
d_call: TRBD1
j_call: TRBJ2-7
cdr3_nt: TGTGCCAGCAGCTCATCCGGGACAGGGCTGGGAGAGCAGTACTTC
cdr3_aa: CASSSSGTGLGEQYF

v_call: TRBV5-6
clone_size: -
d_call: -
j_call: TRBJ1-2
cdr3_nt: TGTGCCAGCAGCTCTGACAGTGACGGTGGCTACACCTTC
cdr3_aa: CASSSDSDGGYTF

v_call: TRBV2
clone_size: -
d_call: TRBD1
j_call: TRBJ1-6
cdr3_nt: TGTGCCAGCACCACCCTCGAGGGGGCGAGAACACCCCTCCACTTT
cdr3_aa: CASTTLEGARTPLHF

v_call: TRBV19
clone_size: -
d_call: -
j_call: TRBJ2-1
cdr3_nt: TGTGCCAGTAGTCCGTGGGAGCGGAGTGTCAATGAGCAGTTCTTC
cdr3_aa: CASSPWERSVNEQFF

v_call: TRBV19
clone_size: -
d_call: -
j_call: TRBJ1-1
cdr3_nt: TGTGCCAGTAGTGGGATTCTGGGGGCCACTGAAGCTTTCTTT
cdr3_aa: CASSGILGATEAFF

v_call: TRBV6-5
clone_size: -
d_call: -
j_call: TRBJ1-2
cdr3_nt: TGTGCCAGCAGCTATGATGGGGGGGCTTTGAGCGGCTACACCTTC
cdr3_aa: CASSYDGGALSGYTF

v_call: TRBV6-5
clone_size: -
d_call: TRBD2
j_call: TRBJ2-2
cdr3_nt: TGTGCCAGCAGACTCGGGACTAGCGGGATCAGGGAGCTGTTTTTT
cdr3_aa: CASRLGTSGIRELFF

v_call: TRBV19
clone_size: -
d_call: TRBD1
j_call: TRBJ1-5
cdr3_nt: TGTGCCAGTAGTGACAGGGGAAATCAGCCCCAGCATTTT
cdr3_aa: CASSDRGNQPQHF

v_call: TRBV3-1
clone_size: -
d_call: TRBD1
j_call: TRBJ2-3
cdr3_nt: TGTGCCAGCAGCCAGGGGACAGGGAGCACAGATACGCAGTATTTT
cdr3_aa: CASSQGTGSTDTQYF

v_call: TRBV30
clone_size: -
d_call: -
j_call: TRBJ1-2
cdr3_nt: TGTGCCTGGATCGCTTCCGTCGGGTTTGGGGGCTACACCTTC
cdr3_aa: CAWIASVGFGGYTF

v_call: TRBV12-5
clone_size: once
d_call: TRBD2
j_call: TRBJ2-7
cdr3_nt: TGTGCTAGTGGTCCTGACGGGAGGGCCCACGAGCAGTACTTC
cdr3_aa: CASGPDGRAHEQYF

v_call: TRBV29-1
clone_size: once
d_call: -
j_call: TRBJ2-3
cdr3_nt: TGCAGCGTGAGAGCCTCTAGCACAGATACGCAGTATTTT
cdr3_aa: CSVRASSTDTQYF

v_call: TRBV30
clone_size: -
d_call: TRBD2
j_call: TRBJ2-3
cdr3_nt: TGTGCCTGGAGTTCTAGCGGGGGAGATACGCAGTATTTT
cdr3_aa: CAWSSSGGDTQYF

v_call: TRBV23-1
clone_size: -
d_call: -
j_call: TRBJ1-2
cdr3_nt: TGCGCCAGCAGTCAGTATGATTCTAGGGGCTACACCTTC
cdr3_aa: CASSQYDSRGYTF